Following are 5 T cell receptor beta chains from one sample sequenced in a study of blood T cell repertoires in COVID-19. Profiling relied on immunoSEQ multiplex PCR, and the TCRdb table lists in-frame clones only, not all of them. The table includes a few hundred thousand clones, 87% detected once. Material for sequencing was PBMCs or T cells enriched from blood (not recorded which). Receptors were obtained from a woman between 25 and 40 years old who had recovered from COVID-19.

Of note for this clone: Other nucleotide sequences in the sample specify the same CDR3. The rearrangement joins TRBV9 to TRBJ1-1; 7 nucleotides agree with TRBD1. The CDR3 length is 14 residues. Germline V gene lookup returns CDR1 SGDLS and CDR2 YYNGEE. After removal of 4 bases from V and 1 base from J, the junction contained 4 bases not matched to a gene. CDR3 coding DNA: TGTGCCAGCAGCCCGAGACAGGGGAACACTGAAGCTTTCTTT. This codes for CASSPRQGNTEAFF.

CDR3 region: CASSPLPSNEQFF. The CDR3, as DNA: TGTGCCAGCTCACCACTCCCCAGCAATGAGCAGTTCTTC. The gene calls are TRBV18 and TRBJ2-1; D is undetermined. The V gene lost 1 base and the J gene lost 6 bases, with 7 bases spanning the gap. CDR1 is KGHSH and CDR2 is LQKENI in the germline V gene. The CDR3 is 13 amino acids.

The rearrangement uses TRBV3-1 (or the pseudogene TRBV3-2) and TRBJ2-7; 8 positions agree with TRBD1. Germline CDR1 is LGHDT and CDR2 is YNNKEL (reference sequence). The junction had 5 bases not matched to a gene; V was cut back by 0 bases and J by 7 bases. The CDR3 is 14 residues long. CDR3 loop: CASSQEGRGQEQYF. The CDR3 DNA sequence: TGTGCCAGCAGCCAAGAGGGCAGGGGGCAGGAGCAGTACTTC.

The chain is built from TRBV11-1 and TRBJ2-7; possible D gene TRBD1, 5 bases. Between the trimmed V and J ends, which lost 6 bases and 3 bases, there was a span of 6 bases. Per the germline V gene, CDR1 is SGHAT and CDR2 is FQDESV (reference sequence). This CDR3 has 11 amino acids. For the CDR3, the DNA is TGTGCCAGCAGTGACAGCTACGAGCAGTACTTC. Protein: CASSDSYEQYF.

The chain couples TRBV11-2 to TRBJ2-3; 8 positions match TRBD2. Germline lookup yields CDR1 SGHAT and CDR2 FQNNGV. The CDR3 is 16 amino acids. With 2 bases clipped from V and 5 bases from J, the junction kept 9 bases outside the gene matches. Here the CDR3 reads CASSLRVGGARDTQYF. CDR3 DNA sequence: TGTGCCAGCAGCTTACGTGTCGGGGGGGCTAGAGATACGCAGTATTTT.